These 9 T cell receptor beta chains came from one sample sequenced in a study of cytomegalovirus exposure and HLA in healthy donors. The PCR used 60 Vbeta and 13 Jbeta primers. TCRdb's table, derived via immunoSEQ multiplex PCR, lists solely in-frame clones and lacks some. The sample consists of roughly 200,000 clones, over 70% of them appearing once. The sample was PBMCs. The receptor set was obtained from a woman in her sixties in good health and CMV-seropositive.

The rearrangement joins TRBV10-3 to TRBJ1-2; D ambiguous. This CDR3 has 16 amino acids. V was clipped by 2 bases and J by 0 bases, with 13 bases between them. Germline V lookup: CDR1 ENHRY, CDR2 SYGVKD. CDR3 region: CAISEGPEKSNYGYTF. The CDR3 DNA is TGTGCCATCAGTGAGGGGCCAGAGAAATCTAACTATGGCTACACCTTC.

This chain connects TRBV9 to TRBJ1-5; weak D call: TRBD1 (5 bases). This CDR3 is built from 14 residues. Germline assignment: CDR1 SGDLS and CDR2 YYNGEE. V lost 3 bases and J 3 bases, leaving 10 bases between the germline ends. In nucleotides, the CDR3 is TGTGCCAGCAGCGCGCAGGGCAACAATCAGCCCCAGCATTTT. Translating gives CASSAQGNNQPQHF.

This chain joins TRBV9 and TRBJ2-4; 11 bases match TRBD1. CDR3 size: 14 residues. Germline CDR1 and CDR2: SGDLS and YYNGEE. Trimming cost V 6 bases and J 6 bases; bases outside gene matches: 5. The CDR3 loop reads CASNTGTGGNIQYF. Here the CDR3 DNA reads TGTGCCAGCAACACGGGGACAGGGGGAAACATTCAGTACTTC.

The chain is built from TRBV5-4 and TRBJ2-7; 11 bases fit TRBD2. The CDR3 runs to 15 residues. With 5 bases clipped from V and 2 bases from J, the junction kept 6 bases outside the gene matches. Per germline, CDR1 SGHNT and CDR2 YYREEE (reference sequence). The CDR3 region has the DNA TGTGCCAGCAGGTCCACTAGCGGGAGTACCTACGAGCAGTACTTC. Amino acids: CASRSTSGSTYEQYF.

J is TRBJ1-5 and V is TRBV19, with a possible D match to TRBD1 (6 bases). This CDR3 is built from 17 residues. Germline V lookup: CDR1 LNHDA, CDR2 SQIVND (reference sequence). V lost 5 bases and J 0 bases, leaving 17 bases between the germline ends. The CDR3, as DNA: TGTGCCAGTAGTCTCCCCGACAGGTTCTATAGCAATCAGCCCCAGCATTTT. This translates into CASSLPDRFYSNQPQHF. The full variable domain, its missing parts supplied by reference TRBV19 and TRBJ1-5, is DGGITQSPKYLFRKEGQNVTLSCEQNLNHDAMYWYRQDPGQGLRLIYYSQIVNDFQKGDIAEGYSVSREKKESFPLTVTSAQKNPTAFYLCASSLPDRFYSNQPQHFGDGTRLSIL.

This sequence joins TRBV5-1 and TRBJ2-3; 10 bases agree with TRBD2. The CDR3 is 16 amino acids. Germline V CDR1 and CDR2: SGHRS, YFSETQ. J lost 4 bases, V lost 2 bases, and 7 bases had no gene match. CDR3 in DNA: TGCGCCAGCAGCTTCGGCAGCGGGGGGGCCTCAGATACGCAGTATTTT. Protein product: CASSFGSGGASDTQYF.

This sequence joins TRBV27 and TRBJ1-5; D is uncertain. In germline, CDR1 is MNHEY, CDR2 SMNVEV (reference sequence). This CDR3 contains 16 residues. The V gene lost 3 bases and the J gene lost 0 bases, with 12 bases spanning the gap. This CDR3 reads CASSFLPPYSNQPQHF. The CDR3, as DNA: TGTGCCAGCAGTTTCCTTCCCCCGTATAGCAATCAGCCCCAGCATTTT.

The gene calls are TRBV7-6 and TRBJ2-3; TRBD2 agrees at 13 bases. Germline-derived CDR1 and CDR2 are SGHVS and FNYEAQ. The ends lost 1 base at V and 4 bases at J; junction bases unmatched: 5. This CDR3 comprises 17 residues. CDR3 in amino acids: CASSLGLLAGGPDTQYF. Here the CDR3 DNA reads TGTGCCAGCAGCTTAGGGCTACTAGCGGGGGGGCCAGATACGCAGTATTTT.

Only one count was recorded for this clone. The CDR3 sequence is CASSLRVSGANVLTF. DNA of the CDR3: TGCGCCAGCAGCTTGCGGGTGTCTGGGGCCAACGTCCTGACTTTC. V is TRBV5-1 and J is TRBJ2-6; D is undetermined. This CDR3 is built from 15 residues. Germline V gives CDR1 SGHRS, CDR2 YFSETQ. Trimming removed 1 base at V and 1 base at J, with 6 bases between.